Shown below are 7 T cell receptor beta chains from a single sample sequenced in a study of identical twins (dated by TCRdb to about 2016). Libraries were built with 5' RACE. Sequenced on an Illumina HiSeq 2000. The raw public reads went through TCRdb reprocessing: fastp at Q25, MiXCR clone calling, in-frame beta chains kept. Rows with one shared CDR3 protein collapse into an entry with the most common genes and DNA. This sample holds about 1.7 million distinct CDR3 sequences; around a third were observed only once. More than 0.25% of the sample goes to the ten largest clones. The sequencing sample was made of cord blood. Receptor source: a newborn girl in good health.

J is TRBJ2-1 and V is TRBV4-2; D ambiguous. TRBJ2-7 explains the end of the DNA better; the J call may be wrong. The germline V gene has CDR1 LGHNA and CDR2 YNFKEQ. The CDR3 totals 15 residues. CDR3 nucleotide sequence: TGTGCCAGCAGCCAAGATCGCCTGATCTACAATGAGCAGTACTTC. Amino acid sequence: CASSQDRLIYNEQYF.

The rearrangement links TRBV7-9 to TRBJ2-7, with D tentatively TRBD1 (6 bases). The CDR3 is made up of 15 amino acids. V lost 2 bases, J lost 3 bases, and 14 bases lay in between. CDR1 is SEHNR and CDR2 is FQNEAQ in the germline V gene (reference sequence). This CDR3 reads CASSLRSTGDYEQYF. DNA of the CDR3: TGTGCCAGCAGCTTAAGGTCGACAGGAGACTACGAGCAGTACTTC.

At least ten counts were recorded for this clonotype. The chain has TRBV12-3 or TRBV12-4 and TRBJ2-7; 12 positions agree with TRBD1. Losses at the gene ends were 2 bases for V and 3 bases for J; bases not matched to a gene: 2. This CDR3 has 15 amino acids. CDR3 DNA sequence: TGTGCCAGCAGTTTATGGGACAGGGGGCTCTACGAGCAGTACTTC. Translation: CASSLWDRGLYEQYF.

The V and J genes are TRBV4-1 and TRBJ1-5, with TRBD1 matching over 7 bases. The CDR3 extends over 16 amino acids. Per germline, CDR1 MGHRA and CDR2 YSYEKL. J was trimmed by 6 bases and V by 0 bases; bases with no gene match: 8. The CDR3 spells CASSQDIIYRGQPQHF. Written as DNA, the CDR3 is TGCGCCAGCAGCCAAGATATCATCTACAGGGGTCAGCCCCAGCATTTT.

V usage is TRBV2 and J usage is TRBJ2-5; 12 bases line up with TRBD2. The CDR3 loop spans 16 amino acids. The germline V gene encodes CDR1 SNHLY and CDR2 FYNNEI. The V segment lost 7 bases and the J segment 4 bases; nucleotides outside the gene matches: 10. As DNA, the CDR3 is TGTGCCAGCAATATCGGGACTAGCGGGCGGGTAGAGACCCAGTACTTC. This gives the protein CASNIGTSGRVETQYF.

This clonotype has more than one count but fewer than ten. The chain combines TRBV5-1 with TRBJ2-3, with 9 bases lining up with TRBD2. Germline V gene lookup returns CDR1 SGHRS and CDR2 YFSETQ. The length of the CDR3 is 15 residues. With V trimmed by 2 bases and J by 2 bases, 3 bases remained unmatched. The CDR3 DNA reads TGCGCCAGCAGCTTCGCTAGCGGGACCACAGATACGCAGTATTTT. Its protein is CASSFASGTTDTQYF.

CDR3 nucleotide sequence: TGCGCCAGCAGCAATCCGGGACTAGCGGGAGGGGGATCCTACAATGAGCAGTACTTC. Encoded protein: CASSNPGLAGGGSYNEQYF. The genes are TRBV5-1 and TRBJ2-7, with TRBD2 identical over 16 bases. The CDR3 sequence is 19 residues long. Germline assignment: CDR1 SGHRS and CDR2 YFSETQ. J gave up 7 bases and V 4 bases, and 17 bases lay outside the gene matches.